This T cell receptor beta chain appears in the sequencing data of a study of cytomegalovirus exposure and HLA in healthy donors. General study findings and limits: As a later analysis revealed, most CMV-associated TCR beta chains appeared HLA-restricted. Using the classifier, cytomegalovirus status was reportedly diagnosed with high specificity and sensitivity. Later work associated around 18,000 TCR beta sequences with HLA alleles at 0.05 false discovery rate.

In its sample, this clone was seen once. The antigen is not known. Primers included in the PCR were 60 Vbeta and 13 Jbeta primers. As processed by the authors: As a later analysis found, there were 70 million to 90 million unique TCR beta chains, of which around 9.9 million were shared. Profiling relied on immunoSEQ multiplex PCR, and the TCRdb table lists in-frame clones only, not all of them. For V, J and clone size, that table is used; D and trimming come from the DNA. The sample lists 150,000 to 200,000 clones; around 84% were seen once. Looked up from germline, CDR1 is SGDLS and CDR2 is YYNGEE. Trimming stripped 0 bases from V and 2 bases from J, with 9 bases between. The CDR3 is 14 residues long.

This chain connects TRBV9 to TRBJ2-7; D is uncertain. The sequencing sample was made of PBMCs. This clonotype was sampled from a young woman in good health and CMV-seronegative. CDR3: CASSVAVYPYEQYF. Here the CDR3 DNA reads TGTGCCAGCAGCGTAGCCGTCTATCCCTACGAGCAGTACTTC.